Listed below are T cell receptor beta chains from one sample, sequenced in a study of cytomegalovirus exposure and HLA in healthy donors. Sequencing used immunoSEQ multiplex PCR; TCRdb keeps in-frame clones, though not all of them. Found here are more than 110,000 clones, around 85% of them singletons; the top ten hold 4% to 5%. The sample taken for sequencing was PBMCs. The receptors come from a man aged 40-49 years in good health and CMV-seropositive. Both conserved end residues are part of each CDR3. A D gene is named only where the DNA matches it firmly. Only some rows state a clone size, as once, few, many or a class for expanded clones.

-	TRBV30	-	TRBJ2-2	TGTGCCTCCTCTCCCAGTACCGGGGAGCTGTTTTTT	CASSPSTGELFF
-	TRBV5-4	-	TRBJ2-5	TGTGCCAGCAGTACTCCAATGAACCAAGAGACCCAGTACTTC	CASSTPMNQETQYF
-	TRBV13	-	TRBJ2-7	TGTGCCAGCAGCCCGGGTAGGTCCGAGCAGTACTTC	CASSPGRSEQYF
TRBD2	TRBV27	once	TRBJ2-7	TGTGCCAGCAGGAAACTAGCGGCCACCTACGAGCAGTACTTC	CASRKLAATYEQYF
-	TRBV7-9	-	TRBJ2-7	TGTGCCAGCAGCTTACCCTACGAGATCGGCTCCTACGAGCAGTACTTC	CASSLPYEIGSYEQYF
-	TRBV15	-	TRBJ1-1	TGTGCCACCAGCAGAGACCCCCCCGGGACTGAAGCTTTCTTT	CATSRDPPGTEAFF
-	TRBV11-2	-	TRBJ1-5	TGTGCCAGCAGCCCGAGCCCGGAGAGGCCCCAGCATTTT	CASSPSPERPQHF
-	TRBV7-9	-	TRBJ2-7	TGTGCCAGCAGCTTAGAGGTCGGGTACGAGCAGTACTTC	CASSLEVGYEQYF
-	TRBV25-1	-	TRBJ2-6	TGTGCCAGCAGTGAATTAATTGGGGCCAACGTCCTGACTTTC	CASSELIGANVLTF
-	TRBV6-6	-	TRBJ2-7	TGTGCCAGCAGCGTCCGACAGTCGTCCTACGAGCAGTACTTC	CASSVRQSSYEQYF
-	TRBV21-1	-	TRBJ1-2	TGTGCCAGCAGCAAAGATAGGGACAGTGATCTGCTGGGCTACACCTTC	CASSKDRDSDLLGYTF
-	TRBV12-5	-	TRBJ2-3	TGTGCTAGTGGTTTAGCCGTTGGGGCAGGGACAGATACGCAGTATTTT	CASGLAVGAGTDTQYF
TRBD1	TRBV5-6	-	TRBJ2-7	TGTGCCAGCAGCTCAATTTCCGGGACAGGGGACGTGTACGAGCAGTACTTC	CASSSISGTGDVYEQYF
-	TRBV25-1	-	TRBJ2-5	TGTGCCAGCAGTGAATCTTGGGCCCAAGGGACCCAGTACTTC	CASSESWAQGTQYF
-	TRBV4-1	few	TRBJ1-3	TGCGCCAGCAGCCAAGATCGAGAGGCTGGAAACACCATATATTTT	CASSQDREAGNTIYF
-	TRBV7-9	-	TRBJ2-1	TGTGCCAGCAGCTTAATGTTAGGGGTTTCCTACAATGAGCAGTTCTTC	CASSLMLGVSYNEQFF
TRBD2	TRBV5-1	-	TRBJ2-1	TGCGCCAGCAGCCCTAGCGGGGCATACAATGAGCAGTTCTTC	CASSPSGAYNEQFF
-	TRBV5-1	once	TRBJ2-1	TGCGCCAGCAGCTTGCTCTCCGGGTACTCCTACGAGCAGTTCTTC	CASSLLSGYSYEQFF
TRBD1	TRBV19	-	TRBJ1-5	TGTGCCAGTAGTACTACAGGGGGCACGGGTAGAAAGCCCCAGCATTTT	CASSTTGGTGRKPQHF
-	TRBV7-9	-	TRBJ2-1	TGTGCCAGCAGCTCTTTAGCTCGAGGAAATGAGCAGTTCTTC	CASSSLARGNEQFF
-	TRBV19	-	TRBJ2-3	TGTGCCAGTAGTATAGAAGGACAGAGGAGACCTTATAGTACGCAGTATTTT	CASSIEGQRRPYSTQYF
TRBD1	TRBV2	-	TRBJ1-1	TGTGCCAGCAGTTCAAACAGGGGAACTGAAGCTTTCTTT	CASSSNRGTEAFF
TRBD1	TRBV30	many	TRBJ2-7	TGTGCCTGGAGTAAGGGACCCGGGACAGGGCCTATCGAGCAGTACTTC	CAWSKGPGTGPIEQYF
-	TRBV5-6	-	TRBJ1-5	TGTGCCAGCAGCTTTTCGGGGAATCAGCCCCAGCATTTT	CASSFSGNQPQHF
TRBD2	TRBV5-6	-	TRBJ2-7	TGTGCCAGCAGCGCGGGGGGGAGGGTAGCCTACGAGCAGTACTTC	CASSAGGRVAYEQYF
-	TRBV11-3	-	TRBJ2-2	TGTGCCAGCAGCCACAGAGGGACTGGGGAGCTGTTTTTT	CASSHRGTGELFF
TRBD2	TRBV10-1	few	TRBJ2-3	TGCGCCAGCAGTGAAACTAGCGGGAGTGGAATAGATACGCAGTATTTT	CASSETSGSGIDTQYF
-	TRBV9	-	TRBJ2-7	TGTGCCAGCAGCGTAGAATCCAGTTTGGCGGGGAACGAGCAGTACTTC	CASSVESSLAGNEQYF
TRBD1	TRBV7-9	once	TRBJ1-1	TGTTCCAGTCACCGACAGGGGAACACTGAAGCTTTCTTT	CSSHRQGNTEAFF